The entry below describes one T cell receptor (beta chain). Antigen specificity is unknown. Its ends do not fully match the called genes, so a read error is possible. This record belongs to a study of cytomegalovirus exposure and HLA in healthy donors. Study-level results: V- and J-gene trimming of TCR beta was linked (in a later analysis) to a missense DCLRE1C variant. Some highly shared sequence variants likely arose as a pipeline artifact.

Vbeta (60) and Jbeta (13) primers were used in the PCR. This table comes from immunoSEQ multiplex PCR, and its TCRdb copy is limited to in-frame clones, with some not included. The sample holds approximately 160,000 clones; around 80% are singletons and the top ten take 5.5% to 6%. Germline V gives CDR1 LGHNA, CDR2 YSLEER. The CDR3 loop spans 19 amino acids. Unrecorded immune exposures were likely, despite nominal health at sampling. This TCR was sampled from a man aged 25-45 years in good health and CMV-seropositive. The rearrangement uses TRBV4-3 and TRBJ2-6, with TRBD1 as a possible D gene (9 bases). The sample was PBMCs. The chain's CDR3 is CASSQYLAGQGTGANGLTF. As DNA, the CDR3 is TGCGCCAGCAGCCAATATTTAGCGGGACAGGGTACGGGGGCCAACGGCCTGACTTTC.